This TCR beta chain was retrieved from a study of T cells after yellow fever vaccination (dated by TCRdb to about 2019). Notes on the research overall: Libraries from fractions with low cell numbers were prepared with the SMART-Seq v4 Ultra Low Input RNA kit. To follow T-cell clones before and after both primary and booster YFV17D yellow fever vaccination, bulk TCR alpha and beta repertoires underwent longitudinal sequencing. The cohort comprised two healthy male donors, one aged 18 to 29 and one aged 30 to 40 years. Blood samples were taken at several timepoints before and after primary and secondary immunization, and bulk PBMC replicates and cell subsets were isolated. Study-wide conclusions, independent of this receptor: Because the study included only a couple of donors, the extent to which the findings can be generalized is limited. A small fraction of clonotypes appeared in both the CD4 and CD8 compartments, likely as a result of convergent recombination. The secondary T-cell response was found to be weaker but faster than the primary response, with a peak reached on day 5 rather than on day 15. Because abundant contaminating clonotypes from the bulk population could be contained in FACS-sorted repertoires, computational filtering was required. Most clones expanded after primary vaccination (around 97% of CD4 and roughly 90% of CD8) were re-detected after the booster, suggesting that broad memory maintenance occurred.

This clonotype was detected a few times. Its binding antigen is unknown. No much larger clone is present one base from it, and per-base qualities are unavailable. TCR cDNA was synthesized by 5'RACE template switching, which introduced a universal primer site and unique molecular identifiers. cDNA synthesis was primed from both the TCR alpha and TCR beta constant segments. Two PCR steps were used to amplify libraries, with sample barcodes and sequencing adapters being added in the second step. Sequencing of the libraries was done on either Illumina HiSeq 2500 (2x100 bp) or NovaSeq (2x150 bp). In the original analysis: Demultiplexing of reads and collapsing into UMI consensus sequences were performed with MIGEC, and V(D)J alignment was carried out with MiXCR. Clonotypes responding to the vaccine were identified with edgeR on replicate PBMC samples, with the criteria of FDR below 0.01 and a log2 fold change above 5 up to day 15. Each bulk clonotype was labeled CD4 or CD8 based on which sequenced repertoire, CD4 or CD8, contained the clonotype at higher abundance. Using fastp at Q25 and MiXCR, TCRdb reprocessed the public reads and kept productive beta chains. CDR3 protein duplicates are merged, each entry listing the most common genes and DNA. In this record, the V and J calls reflect TCRdb's handling and not the investigators' own analysis. Counted in this sample were 450,000 to 600,000 distinct CDR3 sequences; about 14% of them appeared once. The top ten constitute more than 12% of the sample.

Measured from the cysteine to the phenylalanine, the CDR3 is 14 residues long. Of the read, only the CDR3 DNA is kept; its 42 bases are in frame from base 1. Trimmed from V: 6 bases; trimmed from J: 9 bases; junction bases lacking a gene match: 8. The treatment or condition label corresponds to: live attenuated yellow fever vaccine strain. At each blood-draw timepoint, two biological replicates of bulk PBMCs were obtained. PBMCs were isolated from peripheral blood using a standard Ficoll-Paque protocol. TriZol was used to extract RNA from bulk PBMCs, from CD4 and CD8 fractions, and from dextramer-positive and dextramer-negative fractions.

Here the chain combines TRBV12-3 or TRBV12-4 and TRBJ1-6; 7 junctional bases match TRBD1. The sequence was collected from a man younger than 40 who received the YFV17D yellow fever vaccine. The sample in question was PBMCs, obtained on the day of the yellow fever booster vaccination. The CDR3 protein sequence reads: CASSRDREPSPLHF. The nucleotides read TGTGCCAGCAGCCGCGACAGGGAGCCTTCACCCCTCCACTTT.